Below, 9 T cell receptor beta chains from the same sample are listed, as sequenced in a study of T cell clones after liver transplantation. Measured with immunoSEQ multiplex PCR; TCRdb has only the in-frame clones, and not every one. The repertoire consists of about 120,000 clones, with 90% occurring once and the leading ten covering around 0.86%. The material was CD4+ T cells from blood, obtained 12 months after liver transplant. All receptors come from a human patient who received a liver transplant. The graft donor may have contributed some T cells.

CDR3 protein: CASSDGQGRANTEAFF. CDR3 in DNA: TGTGCCAGCAGTGATGGACAGGGGAGGGCGAACACTGAAGCTTTCTTT. The chain recombines TRBV25-1 with TRBJ1-1; 9 nucleotides align to TRBD1. After removal of 3 bases from V and 1 base from J, the junction contained 6 bases not matched to a gene. The germline V gene has CDR1 MGHDK and CDR2 SYGVNS. This CDR3 comprises 16 residues. Combining the CDR3 with reference TRBV25-1 and TRBJ1-1 gives the whole variable domain EADIYQTPRYLVIGTGKKITLECSQTMGHDKMYWYQQDPGMELHLIHYSYGVNSTEKGDLSSESTVSRIRTEHFPLTLESARPSHTSQYLCASSDGQGRANTEAFFGQGTRLTVV.

Only one count was recorded for this clone. The same CDR3 arises from other DNA sequences in this sample as well. CDR3 DNA: TGTGCCAGCAGTTCGGGGAACACTGAAGCTTTCTTT. Translating gives CASSSGNTEAFF. This rearrangement joins TRBV28 to TRBJ1-1; D not resolved. V was clipped by 4 bases and J by 1 base, with 4 bases between them. The CDR3 is 12 residues long. Germline CDR1 reads MDHEN; CDR2 reads SYDVKM.

With regard to this clone: Germline and junction disagree at one end, which may indicate a read error. The CDR3 spells CASREEGSYEQYF. For the CDR3, the DNA is TGTGCCAGCAGAGAAGAGGGCTCCTACGAGCAGTACTTC. The gene calls are TRBV2 and TRBJ2-7; tentatively, D is TRBD2 (5 bases). The CDR3 totals 13 residues. Germline assignment: CDR1 SNHLY and CDR2 FYNNEI.

This chain joins TRBV6-6 and TRBJ1-1; TRBD1 is a possible D gene (5 bases). Germline CDR1 MNHNY, CDR2 SVGAGI (reference sequence). This CDR3 region has 11 residues. Deletions cut 11 bases from V and 5 bases from J, with 12 bases between. The CDR3 DNA is TGTGCCGCGGCCAGGGTAACTGAAGCTTTCTTT. Protein product: CAAARVTEAFF.

This rearrangement joins TRBV29-1 to TRBJ2-3, with 9 positions matching TRBD2. The V and J ends lost 3 bases and 1 base, in that order; junction bases with no gene match: 2. CDR1 is SQVTM and CDR2 is ANQGSEA in the germline V gene. There are 14 residues in the CDR3. The CDR3 here is CSVERTSGTDTQYF. The CDR3 DNA sequence: TGCAGCGTTGAGCGGACTAGCGGCACAGATACGCAGTATTTT.

Only one count was recorded for this clone. The rearrangement uses TRBV5-1 and TRBJ2-3; D remains ambiguous. V lost 4 bases and J 0 bases, leaving 9 bases between the germline ends. Germline CDR1 reads SGHRS; CDR2 reads YFSETQ. This CDR3 is 14 amino acids long. The CDR3 loop is CASSLGPSTDTQYF. CDR3 nucleotide sequence: TGCGCCAGCAGCCTAGGACCAAGCACAGATACGCAGTATTTT.

A single count supports this clone. The chain recombines TRBV5-1 with TRBJ1-5; 7 bases are shared with TRBD1. CDR1 and CDR2 (germline): SGHRS, YFSETQ. The CDR3 is made up of 18 amino acids. Germline trimming cut 3 bases from V and 3 bases from J; bases unmatched to any gene: 15. CDR3 loop: CASSSILYGGTDNQPQHF. In DNA, the CDR3 is TGCGCCAGCAGCTCTATCTTATATGGCGGGACAGACAATCAGCCCCAGCATTTT.

The chain combines TRBV7-9 with TRBJ2-1; 12 bases map to TRBD2. The CDR3 has 15 amino acids. Germline assignment: CDR1 SEHNR and CDR2 FQNEAQ (reference sequence). V shed 5 bases and J 6 bases; nucleotides not matched to a gene: 5. The CDR3 coding sequence is TGTGCCAGCAGCCCTAGCGGGAGGGCCGGCAATGAGCAGTTCTTC. Protein product: CASSPSGRAGNEQFF. Full variable domain (missing parts from reference TRBV7-9 and TRBJ2-1): DTGVSQNPRHKITKRGQNVTFRCDPISEHNRLYWYRQTLGQGPEFLTYFQNEAQLEKSRLLSDRFSAERPKGSFSTLEIQRTEQGDSAMYLCASSPSGRAGNEQFFGPGTRLTVL.

The gene calls are TRBV6-6 and TRBJ1-1; possibly TRBD1 for D (6 bases). The CDR3 has 14 residues. Germline CDR1 reads MNHNY; CDR2 reads SVGAGI (reference sequence). V lost 3 bases and J 6 bases, leaving 14 bases between the germline ends. CDR3 sequence reads: CASSYRQGMSEAFF. CDR3 DNA: TGTGCCAGCAGTTATCGGCAGGGGATGTCTGAAGCTTTCTTT.